The 25 T cell receptor beta chains given below trace back to one sample, sequenced in a study of cytomegalovirus exposure and HLA in healthy donors. The PCR contained 60 Vbeta and 13 Jbeta primers. Data came from immunoSEQ multiplex PCR; TCRdb stores just in-frame clones and leaves some out. This table has approximately 160,000 clones, 65% to 80% appearing once. The specimen was PBMCs. These receptors all stem from a woman aged 40-49 years in good health and CMV-seropositive.

The rearrangement links TRBV11-1 to TRBJ2-5; 8 positions agree with TRBD2. Trimming cost V 1 base and J 5 bases; bases outside gene matches: 6. The CDR3 runs to 15 residues. Germline CDR1 reads SGHAT; CDR2 reads FQDESV (reference sequence). For the CDR3, the DNA is TGTGCCAGCAGCTTAGGAGCGGGGGATGGGGAGACCCAGTACTTC. It yields the protein CASSLGAGDGETQYF. The whole variable domain, filled in from reference TRBV11-1 and TRBJ2-5, reads EAEVAQSPRYKITEKSQAVAFWCDPISGHATLYWYRQILGQGPELLVQFQDESVVDDSQLPKDRFSAERLKGVDSTLKIQPAELGDSAMYLCASSLGAGDGETQYFGPGTRLLVL.

The chain links TRBV4-2 to TRBJ2-1; 9 positions agree with TRBD2. The CDR3 length is 15 residues. V was clipped by 4 bases and J by 7 bases; unmatched bases: 8. Germline loops: CDR1 LGHNA, CDR2 YNFKEQ. CDR3 in amino acids: CASSRQAGGQNEQFF. In DNA form, the CDR3 reads TGTGCCAGCAGCCGACAAGCGGGGGGACAGAATGAGCAGTTCTTC.

J is TRBJ1-5 and V is TRBV27; D ambiguous. Germline CDR1 MNHEY, CDR2 SMNVEV (reference sequence). This CDR3 region has 15 residues. V was trimmed by 3 bases and J by 4 bases, leaving 13 bases between them. CDR3 in amino acids: CASSLLGQANQPQHF. DNA of the CDR3: TGTGCCAGCAGTTTGCTCGGCCAGGCTAATCAGCCCCAGCATTTT.

This clone was detected only a few times. The rearrangement joins TRBV5-6 to TRBJ2-7; D call uncertain. The V and J ends lost 4 bases and 3 bases respectively, with 17 bases between them. The CDR3 consists of 15 residues. Germline V gives CDR1 SGHDT, CDR2 YYEEEE. Here the CDR3 DNA reads TGTGCCAGCAGCCCCTACGCTCGAACTTACTACGAGCAGTACTTC. This sequence encodes CASSPYARTYYEQYF.

This chain connects TRBV7-3 to TRBJ1-1, with a weak D call TRBD1 (5 bases). The CDR3 consists of 16 residues. CDR1 and CDR2 (germline): SGHTA, FQGTGA. The V and J ends lost 1 base and 1 base respectively, with 13 bases between them. In DNA, the CDR3 is TGTGCCAGCAGCTTAAGCGGGGGGGGTCGGAACACTGAAGCTTTCTTT. Residues: CASSLSGGGRNTEAFF.

The chain employs TRBV10-3 and TRBJ1-6; D may be TRBD1 (5 bases). The CDR3 loop spans 12 amino acids. Germline-derived CDR1 and CDR2 are ENHRY and SYGVKD. V was clipped by 10 bases and J by 7 bases, with 11 bases between them. Written as DNA, the CDR3 is TGTGCCACAAAAAAGGGGAATTCACCCCTCCACTTT. Translating gives CATKKGNSPLHF.

This chain uses TRBV29-1 with TRBJ2-3; D is unresolved. The germline V gene has CDR1 SQVTM and CDR2 ANQGSEA. Trimming took off 0 bases at V and 6 bases at J, with 10 bases between the two ends. The CDR3 has 13 residues. The CDR3, as DNA: TGCAGCGTTGAAGAGAGTCTACGGGATACGCAGTATTTT. Translated: CSVEESLRDTQYF.

This chain links TRBV12-2 with TRBJ2-3; TRBD1, the table's D call, lacks a check against the DNA. TRBV12-2 is marked as a pseudogene. The CDR3 runs 16 residues. CDR3 region: CASRLLKSGSTDTQYF. The DNA of the CDR3 is TGTGCAAGTCGCTTATTGAAATCAGGAAGCACAGATACGCAGTATTTT.

The chain is built from TRBV7-9 and TRBJ2-7, with 8 bases fitting TRBD1. The CDR3 spans 16 residues. V was clipped by 5 bases and J by 0 bases; unmatched bases: 9. The germline V gene has CDR1 SEHNR and CDR2 FQNEAQ (reference sequence). The CDR3 protein is CASSDRDRRGSYEQYF. In DNA, the CDR3 is TGTGCCAGCAGCGACAGGGACAGGAGGGGCTCCTACGAGCAGTACTTC.

V gene TRBV5-4 combines with J gene TRBJ2-5; D not resolved. This CDR3 region has 13 residues. Per germline, CDR1 SGHNT and CDR2 YYREEE (reference sequence). Trimming shortened V by 2 bases and J by 0 bases, and 5 bases separated the two germline ends. In DNA form, the CDR3 reads TGTGCCAGCAGCTTCTTCTACCAAGAGACCCAGTACTTC. Amino acids: CASSFFYQETQYF.

The V gene is TRBV9, the J gene TRBJ2-2, with 12 bases lining up with TRBD2. The CDR3 covers 18 residues. J lost 9 bases, V lost 0 bases, and 12 bases had no gene match. Germline-derived CDR1 and CDR2 are SGDLS and YYNGEE. CDR3 sequence reads: CASSVATGASGGARELFF. CDR3 nucleotide sequence: TGTGCCAGCAGCGTAGCTACAGGGGCTAGCGGGGGGGCCCGGGAGCTGTTTTTT.

This chain joins TRBV10-1 and TRBJ2-6; 8 bases are a match to TRBD1. V shed 6 bases and J 0 bases; nucleotides not matched to a gene: 7. The V gene's germline CDR1 is WNHNN and CDR2 SYGVQD (reference sequence). The CDR3 is 17 residues long. The CDR3 here is CASRNSDRGSGANVLTF. The CDR3 region has the DNA TGCGCCAGCAGGAACTCAGACAGGGGCTCTGGGGCCAACGTCCTGACTTTC.

The V call is TRBV5-1, the J call TRBJ1-2; perhaps TRBD1 as D (6 bases). V lost 1 base, J lost 7 bases, and 20 bases lay in between. The CDR3 contains 16 residues. CDR1 and CDR2 (germline): SGHRS, YFSETQ. The CDR3 sequence: CASSLSPGTRHFGYTF. Here the CDR3 DNA reads TGCGCCAGCAGCTTGTCACCAGGGACACGTCACTTTGGCTACACCTTC.

This rearrangement joins TRBV5-1 to TRBJ1-1; D is perhaps TRBD1 (5 bases). CDR1 and CDR2 from the germline V gene are SGHRS and YFSETQ. Trimming stripped 0 bases from V and 6 bases from J, with 15 bases between. The CDR3 contains 15 residues. CDR3 sequence reads: CASSLVSGVLAEAFF. The DNA of the CDR3 is TGCGCCAGCAGCTTGGTTTCGGGGGTCCTCGCTGAAGCTTTCTTT.

The J gene is TRBJ2-2, the V gene TRBV25-1; 8 positions agree with TRBD1. This CDR3 region has 15 residues. Germline V gene lookup returns CDR1 MGHDK and CDR2 SYGVNS. The V and J ends lost 1 base and 6 bases, in that order; junction bases with no gene match: 4. CDR3 sequence reads: CASSESTGEPGELFF. As DNA, the CDR3 is TGTGCCAGCAGTGAATCGACAGGGGAACCCGGGGAGCTGTTTTTT.

The gene calls are TRBV6-5 and TRBJ1-2; 9 nucleotides match TRBD1. The junction had 13 bases not matched to a gene; V was cut back by 6 bases and J by 8 bases. Per the germline V gene, CDR1 is MNHEY and CDR2 is SVGAGI. The CDR3 consists of 15 residues. The CDR3 nucleotides read TGTGCCAGCAGAGTCTCCGCCGGGACAGGGAAGGGCTACACCTTC. Encoded protein: CASRVSAGTGKGYTF.

V gene TRBV14 combines with J gene TRBJ2-7; perhaps TRBD2 as D (6 bases). The CDR3 extends over 16 amino acids. The V gene's germline CDR1 is SGHDN and CDR2 FVKESK. Trimming cost V 3 bases and J 7 bases, with 22 bases left between them. The CDR3 DNA follows: TGTGCCAGCAGCCAGGGACTGGGGATCCGTTGGGAGGAGCAGTACTTC. Residues: CASSQGLGIRWEEQYF.

The V and J genes are TRBV30 and TRBJ1-6; 7 nucleotides align to TRBD1. V lost 0 bases to trimming and J lost 10 bases; unmatched junction nucleotides: 6. Germline V gene sequence: CDR1 GTSNPN, CDR2 SVGIG (reference sequence). CDR3 length equals 14 residues. CDR3 sequence: CAWSVKGGPSPLHF. As DNA, the CDR3 is TGTGCCTGGAGTGTAAAAGGGGGCCCATCACCCCTCCACTTT.

Worth noting for this clone: Other nucleotide sequences from this sample produce the same CDR3. The genes are TRBV18 and TRBJ1-6, with D tentatively TRBD1 (5 bases). CDR1 is KGHSH, CDR2 LQKENI, per germline. CDR3 size: 14 residues. V lost 3 bases to trimming and J lost 6 bases, with 9 bases between them. The CDR3 region is CASSPPGGNSPLHF. The CDR3 DNA reads TGTGCCAGCTCACCCCCCGGGGGTAATTCACCCCTCCACTTT.

This sequence joins TRBV30 and TRBJ1-2, with 7 bases fitting TRBD1. Looked up from germline, CDR1 is GTSNPN and CDR2 is SVGIG (reference sequence). The J segment lost 4 bases and the V segment lost 4 bases, leaving 9 bases of the junction unmatched. The CDR3 length is 14 residues. For the CDR3, the DNA is TGTGCCTGGACCACGGGACAGCGGCTCTATGGCTACACCTTC. It is translated as CAWTTGQRLYGYTF.

The chain combines TRBV28 with TRBJ1-2, with D perhaps matching TRBD1 (6 bases). The CDR3 is 12 residues long. The germline V and J ends were trimmed by 8 bases and 8 bases, with 15 bases remaining between them. Germline V gene sequence: CDR1 MDHEN, CDR2 SYDVKM. CDR3 sequence reads: CASQGTARGYTF. In DNA form, the CDR3 reads TGTGCCAGCCAGGGGACCGCAAGAGGCTACACCTTC.

The rearrangement uses TRBV7-9 and TRBJ1-1; D possibly corresponds to TRBD1 (6 bases). This CDR3 is 16 amino acids long. Germline CDR1 is SEHNR and CDR2 is FQNEAQ (reference sequence). Trimming cost V 2 bases and J 2 bases, with 15 bases left between them. Here the CDR3 DNA reads TGTGCCAGCAGCTTACTCACAGGGCAGGGTAACACTGAAGCTTTCTTT. Translating gives CASSLLTGQGNTEAFF.

This clone was counted once. The chain is built from TRBV18 and TRBJ1-5; D is possibly TRBD1 (6 bases). V lost 2 bases and J lost 4, with 9 bases in between. This CDR3 region has 14 residues. Germline V gives CDR1 KGHSH, CDR2 LQKENI. CDR3 bases: TGTGCCAGCTCACCAACGGACAGTAATCAGCCCCAGCATTTT. This translates into CASSPTDSNQPQHF. The variable domain in full, with the rest retrieved from reference TRBV18 and TRBJ1-5, is NAGVMQNPRHLVRRRGQEARLRCSPMKGHSHVYWYRQLPEEGLKFMVYLQKENIIDESGMPKERFSAEFPKEGPSILRIQQVVRGDSAAYFCASSPTDSNQPQHFGDGTRLSIL.

The chain is built from TRBV6-1 and TRBJ1-2; D gene unclear. This CDR3 is 14 amino acids long. Germline assignment: CDR1 MNHNS and CDR2 SASEGT. Between the trimmed V and J ends, which lost 2 bases and 5 bases, there was a span of 12 bases. This CDR3 is CASSESGFGYGYTF. As DNA, the CDR3 is TGTGCCAGCAGTGAATCTGGTTTCGGTTATGGCTACACCTTC.

J is TRBJ1-3 and V is TRBV13; no reliable D call. Germline V CDR1 and CDR2: PRHDT, FYEKMQ (reference sequence). V was clipped by 1 base and J by 1 base, with 8 bases between them. There are 15 residues in the CDR3. The CDR3 is CASSLDPGSGNTIYF. CDR3 DNA sequence: TGTGCCAGCAGCTTAGATCCGGGTTCTGGAAACACCATATATTTT. The full variable domain, in which reference TRBV13 and TRBJ1-3 provide the parts outside the CDR3, is AAGVIQSPRHLIKEKRETATLKCYPIPRHDTVYWYQQGPGQDPQFLISFYEKMQSDKGSIPDRFSAQQFSDYHSELNMSSLELGDSALYFCASSLDPGSGNTIYFGEGSWLTVV.